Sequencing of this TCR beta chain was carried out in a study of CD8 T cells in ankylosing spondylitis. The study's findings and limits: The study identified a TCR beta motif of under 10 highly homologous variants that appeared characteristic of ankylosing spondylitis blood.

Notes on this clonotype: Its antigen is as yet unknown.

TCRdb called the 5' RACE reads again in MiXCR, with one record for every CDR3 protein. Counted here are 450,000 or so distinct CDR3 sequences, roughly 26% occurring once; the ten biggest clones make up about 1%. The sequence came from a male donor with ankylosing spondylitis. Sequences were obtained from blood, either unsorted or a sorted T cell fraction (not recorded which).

This chain's CDR3 is CASIKDRGRDTQYF. The CDR3 DNA reads as TGTGCCAGCATCAAGGACAGGGGTAGAGATACGCAGTATTTT. This chain joins TRBV7-2 and TRBJ2-3, with 9 bases aligning to TRBD1. Trimming at V came to 7 bases and at J to 5 bases, leaving 7 bases not matched to a gene. Germline values: CDR1 SGHTA, CDR2 FQGNSA. CDR3 length equals 14 residues.